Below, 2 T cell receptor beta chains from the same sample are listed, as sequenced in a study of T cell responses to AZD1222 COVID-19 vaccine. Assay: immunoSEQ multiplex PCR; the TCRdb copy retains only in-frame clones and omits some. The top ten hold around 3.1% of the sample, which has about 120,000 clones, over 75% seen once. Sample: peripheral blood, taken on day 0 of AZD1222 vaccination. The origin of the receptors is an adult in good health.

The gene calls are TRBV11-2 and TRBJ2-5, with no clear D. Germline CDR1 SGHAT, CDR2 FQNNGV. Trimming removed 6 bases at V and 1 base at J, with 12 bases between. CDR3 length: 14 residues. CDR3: CASSPDQVQETQYF. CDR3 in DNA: TGTGCCAGCAGTCCGGATCAGGTCCAAGAGACCCAGTACTTC.

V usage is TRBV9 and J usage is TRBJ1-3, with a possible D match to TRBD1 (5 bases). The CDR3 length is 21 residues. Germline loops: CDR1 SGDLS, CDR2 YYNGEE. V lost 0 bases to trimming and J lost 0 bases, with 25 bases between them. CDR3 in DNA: TGTGCCAGCAGCGTAGGTCGTGGGGGGATGCCGGGACGACACTCTGGAAACACCATATATTTT. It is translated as CASSVGRGGMPGRHSGNTIYF.